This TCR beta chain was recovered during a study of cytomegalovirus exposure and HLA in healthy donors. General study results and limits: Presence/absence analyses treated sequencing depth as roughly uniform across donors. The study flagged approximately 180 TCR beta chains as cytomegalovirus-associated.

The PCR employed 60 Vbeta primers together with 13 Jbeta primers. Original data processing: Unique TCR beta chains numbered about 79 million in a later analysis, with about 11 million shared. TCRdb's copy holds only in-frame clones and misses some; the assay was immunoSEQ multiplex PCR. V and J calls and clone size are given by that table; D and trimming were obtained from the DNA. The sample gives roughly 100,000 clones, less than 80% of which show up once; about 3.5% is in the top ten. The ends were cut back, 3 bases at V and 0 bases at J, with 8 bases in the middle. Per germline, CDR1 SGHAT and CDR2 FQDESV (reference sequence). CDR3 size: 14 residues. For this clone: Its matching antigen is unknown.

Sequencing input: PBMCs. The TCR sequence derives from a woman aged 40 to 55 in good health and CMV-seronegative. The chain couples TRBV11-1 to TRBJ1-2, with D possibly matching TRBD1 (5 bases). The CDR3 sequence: CASSFDSPNYGYTF. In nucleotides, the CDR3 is TGTGCCAGCAGCTTCGACAGTCCTAACTATGGCTACACCTTC.